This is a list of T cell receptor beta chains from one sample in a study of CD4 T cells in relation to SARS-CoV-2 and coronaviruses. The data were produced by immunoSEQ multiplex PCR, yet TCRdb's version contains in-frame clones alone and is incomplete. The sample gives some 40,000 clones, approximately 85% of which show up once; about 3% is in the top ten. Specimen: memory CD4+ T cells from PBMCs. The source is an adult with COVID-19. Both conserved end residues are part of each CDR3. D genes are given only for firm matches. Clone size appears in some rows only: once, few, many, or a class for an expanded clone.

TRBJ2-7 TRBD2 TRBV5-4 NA CASRYSGIRGEQYF TGTGCCAGCAGATATAGCGGGATAAGGGGCGAGCAGTACTTC
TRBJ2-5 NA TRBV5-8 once CASSPRGVGGPETQYF TGTGCCAGCAGCCCGAGGGGTGTGGGAGGCCCAGAGACCCAGTACTTC
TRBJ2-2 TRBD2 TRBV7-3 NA CASSAVSAGGAGELFF TGTGCCAGCAGCGCCGTCTCGGCGGGAGGTGCCGGGGAGCTGTTTTTT
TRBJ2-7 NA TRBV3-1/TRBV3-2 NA CASSRLGVGNGGIGEQYF TGTGCCAGCAGCCGCCTTGGGGTGGGTAATGGGGGAATCGGCGAGCAGTACTTC
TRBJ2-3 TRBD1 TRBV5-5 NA CASSRTGGAPDTQYF TGTGCCAGCAGCCGGACAGGGGGGGCCCCAGATACGCAGTATTTT
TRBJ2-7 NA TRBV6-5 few CASSIGRNSYEQYF TGTGCCAGCAGTATAGGTAGGAACTCCTACGAGCAGTACTTC
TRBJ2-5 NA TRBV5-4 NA CASSLESAPQETQYF TGTGCCAGCAGCTTGGAATCAGCGCCACAAGAGACCCAGTACTTC
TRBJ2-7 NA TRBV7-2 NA CASSPWRREDEQYF TGTGCCAGCAGCCCTTGGCGTCGGGAAGACGAGCAGTACTTC
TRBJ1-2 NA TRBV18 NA CASSPSGAIRGYTF TGTGCCAGCTCCCCGTCCGGGGCCATAAGAGGCTACACCTTC
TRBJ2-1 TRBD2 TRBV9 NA CASSVTGTSGNYNEQFF TGTGCCAGCAGCGTCACCGGGACTAGCGGGAATTACAATGAGCAGTTCTTC
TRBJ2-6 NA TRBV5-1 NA CASSFFRDSGANVLTF TGCGCCAGCAGCTTTTTCCGGGACTCTGGGGCCAACGTCCTGACTTTC
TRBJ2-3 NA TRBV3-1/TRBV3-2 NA CASTSGSTDTQYF TGTGCCAGCACGAGCGGGAGCACAGATACGCAGTATTTT
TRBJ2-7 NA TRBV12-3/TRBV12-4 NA CASSFNGRYEQYF TGTGCCAGCAGTTTCAATGGGAGGTACGAGCAGTACTTC
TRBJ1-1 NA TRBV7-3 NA CASSRRRDTEAFF TGTGCCAGCAGTCGCAGACGGGACACTGAAGCTTTCTTT
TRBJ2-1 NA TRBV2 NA CASSEALWREQTNEQFF TGTGCCAGCAGTGAAGCGCTTTGGCGGGAACAGACGAATGAGCAGTTCTTC
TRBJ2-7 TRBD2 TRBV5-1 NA CASSGGLTSGTYEQYF TGCGCCAGCAGCGGGGGCCTGACTAGCGGAACCTACGAGCAGTACTTC
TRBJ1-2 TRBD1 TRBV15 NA CATSRDPGQAVNYGYTF TGTGCCACCAGCAGAGATCCGGGACAGGCCGTGAACTATGGCTACACCTTC
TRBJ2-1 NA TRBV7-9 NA CASSSGLVQFF TGTGCCAGCAGCTCGGGACTGGTGCAGTTCTTC
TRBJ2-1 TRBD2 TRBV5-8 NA CASSPRLAGGWNEQFF TGTGCCAGCAGCCCCCGACTAGCGGGAGGGTGGAATGAGCAGTTCTTC
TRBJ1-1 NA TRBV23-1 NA CASKTRGCLRAFF TGCGCCAGCAAAACTCGGGGTTGTCTTAGGGCTTTCTTT
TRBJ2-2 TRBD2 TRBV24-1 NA CATTAGAGELFF TGTGCCACCACGGCGGGGGCCGGGGAGCTGTTTTTT
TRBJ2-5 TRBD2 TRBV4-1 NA CASRSGSHETQYF TGCGCCAGCAGAAGCGGGAGTCACGAGACCCAGTACTTC
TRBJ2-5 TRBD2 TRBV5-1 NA CASSLAPSGDQETQYF TGCGCCAGCAGCTTGGCGCCTAGCGGGGATCAAGAGACCCAGTACTTC
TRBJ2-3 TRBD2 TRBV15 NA CATSRKGGRVTDTQYF TGTGCCACCAGCAGGAAGGGCGGGAGAGTCACAGATACGCAGTATTTT
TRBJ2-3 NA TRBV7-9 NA CASSFNTDTQYF TGTGCCAGCAGCTTCAACACAGATACGCAGTATTTT
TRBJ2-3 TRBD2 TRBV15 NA CATSRTVNPGLNTDTQYF TGTGCCACCAGCAGAACGGTCAACCCGGGACTAAACACAGATACGCAGTATTTT
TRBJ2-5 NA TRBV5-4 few CASSIGRTQETQYF TGTGCCAGCAGCATAGGACGGACCCAAGAGACCCAGTACTTC
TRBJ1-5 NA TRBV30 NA CAWGEDRYQPQHF TGTGCCTGGGGAGAAGACAGATATCAGCCCCAGCATTTT
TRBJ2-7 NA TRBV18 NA CASSPGTNEQYF TGTGCCAGCTCACCAGGGACAAACGAGCAGTACTTC
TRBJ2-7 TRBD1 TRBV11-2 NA CASRNPGQTPYEQYF TGTGCCAGCCGCAACCCGGGACAGACGCCCTACGAGCAGTACTTC
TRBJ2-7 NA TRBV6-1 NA CASSEGGTMETWQYF TGTGCCAGCAGTGAAGGGGGGACAATGGAAACTTGGCAGTACTTC
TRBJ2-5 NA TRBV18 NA CASSPLSGTVSETQYF TGTGCCAGCTCACCACTTTCCGGGACGGTTTCGGAGACCCAGTACTTC
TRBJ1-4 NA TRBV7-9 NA CASSLRQDEKLFF TGTGCCAGCAGCTTGAGACAGGATGAAAAACTGTTTTTT
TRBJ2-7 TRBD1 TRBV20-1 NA CSASNGQGVYEQYF TGCAGTGCTAGTAATGGACAGGGGGTCTACGAGCAGTACTTC
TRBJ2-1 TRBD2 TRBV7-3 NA CASSLTRSSGEQFF TGTGCCAGCAGCTTAACGCGGTCTAGCGGTGAGCAGTTCTTC
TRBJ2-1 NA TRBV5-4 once CASSPGTLTYNEQFF TGTGCCAGCAGCCCCGGGACACTCACCTACAATGAGCAGTTCTTC
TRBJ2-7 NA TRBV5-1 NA CASSVRVAYEQYF TGCGCCAGCAGCGTCAGGGTTGCCTACGAGCAGTACTTC
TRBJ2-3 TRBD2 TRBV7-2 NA CASSLNSGITDTQYF TGTGCCAGCAGCTTAAATAGCGGGATCACAGATACGCAGTATTTT
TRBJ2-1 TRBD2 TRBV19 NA CASSPSPSGSYSEQFF TGTGCCAGTAGTCCAAGTCCTAGCGGGAGTTACTCTGAGCAGTTCTTC
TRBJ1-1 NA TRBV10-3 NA CAISPMGRKQGNTEAFF TGTGCCATCAGTCCTATGGGGAGGAAACAGGGGAACACTGAAGCTTTCTTT
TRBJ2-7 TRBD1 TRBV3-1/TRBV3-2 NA CASSQDRDRVREQYF TGTGCCAGCAGCCAAGATAGGGACAGAGTACGGGAGCAGTACTTC
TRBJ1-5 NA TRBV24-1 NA CATSAGRNNQPQHF TGTGCCACCAGTGCCGGAAGGAACAATCAGCCCCAGCATTTT
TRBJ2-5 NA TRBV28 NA CASSSSQETQYF TGTGCCAGCAGTTCTTCTCAAGAGACCCAGTACTTC